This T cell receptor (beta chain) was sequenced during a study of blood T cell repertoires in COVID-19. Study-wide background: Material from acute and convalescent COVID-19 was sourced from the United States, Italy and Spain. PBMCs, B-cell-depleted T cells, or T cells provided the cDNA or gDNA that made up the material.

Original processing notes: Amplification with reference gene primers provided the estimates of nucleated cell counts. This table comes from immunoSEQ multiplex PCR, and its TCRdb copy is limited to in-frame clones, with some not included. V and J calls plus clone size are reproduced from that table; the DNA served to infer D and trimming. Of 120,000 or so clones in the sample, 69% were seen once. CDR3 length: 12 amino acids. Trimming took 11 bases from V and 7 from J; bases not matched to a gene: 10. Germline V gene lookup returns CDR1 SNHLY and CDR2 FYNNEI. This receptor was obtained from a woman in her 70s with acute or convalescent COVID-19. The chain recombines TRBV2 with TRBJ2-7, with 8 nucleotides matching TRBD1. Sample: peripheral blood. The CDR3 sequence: CAGDRRLGEQYF. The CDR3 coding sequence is TGTGCCGGGGACAGGCGCCTGGGGGAGCAGTACTTC.